The rows below give T cell receptor beta chains drawn from one sample of a study of Ad26.COV2.S vaccination and SARS-CoV-2 variants. TCRdb's copy holds only in-frame clones and misses some; the assay was immunoSEQ multiplex PCR. The sample lists about 410,000 clones; approximately 86% were seen once. The source was peripheral blood, collected in a trial of Ad26.COV2.S vaccine versus placebo. These receptors were taken from a person between 18 and 65 years old who received the Ad26.COV2.S COVID-19 vaccine or a placebo. Both conserved end residues are part of each CDR3. A D gene is named only where the DNA matches it firmly. The size field is filled for only some rows; it gives once, few, many or a size class.

d_gene: NA; v_gene: TRBV19; abundance: NA; j_gene: TRBJ1-2; CDR3aa: CASSKGGPNYGYTF; CDR3nt: TGTGCCAGTAGTAAGGGAGGACCTAACTATGGCTACACCTTC
d_gene: NA; v_gene: TRBV6-5; abundance: NA; j_gene: TRBJ1-6; CDR3aa: CASRGSTDSPLHF; CDR3nt: TGTGCCAGCCGAGGATCTACGGATTCACCCCTCCACTTT
d_gene: TRBD2; v_gene: TRBV2; abundance: NA; j_gene: TRBJ2-7; CDR3aa: CASSEQRGVSYEQYF; CDR3nt: TGTGCCAGCAGTGAACAGCGGGGGGTTTCCTACGAGCAGTACTTC
d_gene: NA; v_gene: TRBV11-2; abundance: NA; j_gene: TRBJ1-2; CDR3aa: CASSQGAYGYTF; CDR3nt: TGTGCCAGCAGCCAAGGAGCATATGGCTACACCTTC
d_gene: TRBD1; v_gene: TRBV3-1/TRBV3-2; abundance: NA; j_gene: TRBJ1-2; CDR3aa: CASSLGTGGYGYTF; CDR3nt: TGTGCCAGCAGCCTAGGGACAGGAGGGTATGGCTACACCTTC
d_gene: NA; v_gene: TRBV4-1; abundance: NA; j_gene: TRBJ1-4; CDR3aa: CASSQGVSTPAEKLFF; CDR3nt: TGCGCCAGCAGCCAAGGCGTCAGTACCCCCGCCGAAAAACTGTTTTTT
d_gene: NA; v_gene: TRBV9; abundance: NA; j_gene: TRBJ1-5; CDR3aa: CASSVDVGNQPQHF; CDR3nt: TGTGCCAGCAGCGTAGACGTAGGCAATCAGCCCCAGCATTTT
d_gene: NA; v_gene: TRBV23-1; abundance: few; j_gene: TRBJ1-1; CDR3aa: CASSQTGGNTEAFF; CDR3nt: TGCGCCAGCAGTCAAACAGGAGGGAACACTGAAGCTTTCTTT
d_gene: TRBD2; v_gene: TRBV5-1; abundance: once; j_gene: TRBJ2-7; CDR3aa: CASSLVSGGYEQYF; CDR3nt: TGCGCCAGCAGCTTGGTTAGCGGGGGGTACGAGCAGTACTTC
d_gene: NA; v_gene: TRBV30; abundance: NA; j_gene: TRBJ2-5; CDR3aa: CAWSVPREGQETQYF; CDR3nt: TGTGCCTGGAGTGTACCCAGAGAAGGGCAAGAGACCCAGTACTTC
d_gene: NA; v_gene: TRBV19; abundance: NA; j_gene: TRBJ1-5; CDR3aa: CASSANPTGKYNQPQHF; CDR3nt: TGTGCCAGTAGTGCCAACCCAACAGGGAAATATAATCAGCCCCAGCATTTT
d_gene: TRBD1; v_gene: TRBV4-2; abundance: NA; j_gene: TRBJ2-7; CDR3aa: CASSQPGQEYEQYF; CDR3nt: TGTGCCAGCAGCCAGCCCGGACAGGAGTACGAGCAGTACTTC
d_gene: TRBD1; v_gene: TRBV5-4; abundance: NA; j_gene: TRBJ1-1; CDR3aa: CASSDWDRSTEAFF; CDR3nt: TGTGCCAGCAGCGACTGGGACAGAAGCACTGAAGCTTTCTTT
d_gene: NA; v_gene: TRBV29-1; abundance: NA; j_gene: TRBJ2-7; CDR3aa: CSVAVHTYEQYF; CDR3nt: TGCAGCGTTGCTGTGCACACCTACGAGCAGTACTTC
d_gene: NA; v_gene: TRBV7-6; abundance: NA; j_gene: TRBJ2-3; CDR3aa: CASSLGLRKGDTQYF; CDR3nt: TGTGCCAGCAGCTTAGGGCTCAGGAAAGGCGATACGCAGTATTTT
d_gene: NA; v_gene: TRBV3-1/TRBV3-2; abundance: NA; j_gene: TRBJ2-2; CDR3aa: CASSVGQTGELFF; CDR3nt: TGTGCCAGCAGCGTCGGCCAGACCGGGGAGCTGTTTTTT
d_gene: TRBD2; v_gene: TRBV4-1; abundance: NA; j_gene: TRBJ2-3; CDR3aa: CASSQVSGGATDTQYF; CDR3nt: TGCGCCAGCAGCCAAGTTTCCGGGGGGGCCACAGATACGCAGTATTTT
d_gene: TRBD1; v_gene: TRBV6-5; abundance: NA; j_gene: TRBJ2-7; CDR3aa: CASSGRDSSYEQYF; CDR3nt: TGTGCCAGCAGCGGTAGGGACAGCTCCTACGAGCAGTACTTC
d_gene: NA; v_gene: TRBV3-1/TRBV3-2; abundance: NA; j_gene: TRBJ1-4; CDR3aa: CASSQGDGKLFF; CDR3nt: TGTGCCAGCAGCCAAGGGGACGGGAAACTGTTTTTT
d_gene: TRBD1; v_gene: TRBV3-1/TRBV3-2; abundance: NA; j_gene: TRBJ1-2; CDR3aa: CASSERDRGNYGYTF; CDR3nt: TGTGCCAGCAGCGAAAGGGACAGGGGGAACTATGGCTACACCTTC
d_gene: NA; v_gene: TRBV5-1; abundance: NA; j_gene: TRBJ2-2; CDR3aa: CASSWGDSQTGELFF; CDR3nt: TGCGCCAGCAGCTGGGGGGACAGTCAAACCGGGGAGCTGTTTTTT
d_gene: NA; v_gene: TRBV19; abundance: NA; j_gene: TRBJ2-6; CDR3aa: CASSIEGGSGANVLTF; CDR3nt: TGTGCCAGTAGTATAGAAGGAGGCTCTGGGGCCAACGTCCTGACTTTC
d_gene: TRBD2; v_gene: TRBV5-4; abundance: NA; j_gene: TRBJ2-7; CDR3aa: CASSVSRGESTEQYF; CDR3nt: TGTGCCAGCAGCGTATCTCGGGGGGAGTCTACCGAGCAGTACTTC
d_gene: NA; v_gene: TRBV3-1/TRBV3-2; abundance: NA; j_gene: TRBJ1-3; CDR3aa: CASSQDGGNTIYF; CDR3nt: TGTGCCAGCAGCCAAGACGGGGGAAACACCATATATTTT
d_gene: NA; v_gene: TRBV27; abundance: NA; j_gene: TRBJ1-2; CDR3aa: CASRPGVAYGYTF; CDR3nt: TGTGCCAGCAGACCGGGAGTCGCCTATGGCTACACCTTC
d_gene: NA; v_gene: TRBV2; abundance: NA; j_gene: TRBJ2-7; CDR3aa: CASSGNREQYF; CDR3nt: TGTGCCAGCAGTGGTAACAGAGAGCAGTACTTC
d_gene: TRBD1; v_gene: TRBV27; abundance: NA; j_gene: TRBJ1-2; CDR3aa: CASRKEQGGYTF; CDR3nt: TGTGCCAGCAGAAAAGAACAGGGGGGCTACACCTTC
d_gene: NA; v_gene: TRBV6-2/TRBV6-3; abundance: NA; j_gene: TRBJ1-2; CDR3aa: CASSYPGILNGYTF; CDR3nt: TGTGCCAGCAGTTACCCAGGGATACTAAATGGCTACACCTTC
d_gene: TRBD1; v_gene: TRBV11-2; abundance: few; j_gene: TRBJ2-6; CDR3aa: CASSLDWDRAGSGANVLTF; CDR3nt: TGTGCCAGCAGCTTAGATTGGGACAGGGCGGGCTCTGGGGCCAACGTCCTGACTTTC
d_gene: NA; v_gene: TRBV19; abundance: NA; j_gene: TRBJ2-1; CDR3aa: CASSNPSGSSGNEQFF; CDR3nt: TGTGCCAGTAGTAACCCAAGCGGGTCCTCAGGCAATGAGCAGTTCTTC